Described below is a single T cell receptor (beta chain) sequence and its context. This clone is a singleton in its sample. The antigen this receptor binds is unknown. No much larger clone exists at a distance of one base, and base qualities are not known. CDR1 MDHEN and CDR2 SYDVKM are derived from the germline V gene. The CDR3 has 15 amino acids, counting the end cysteine and phenylalanine. CDR3 DNA is the only sequence kept; it has 45 bases, read in frame from the first base. Germline trimming amounts to 2 bases on V and 7 bases on J, with 8 as the count of junction bases outside the gene matches. This sample is drawn from a study of OX40 agonist ivuxolimab in advanced cancers. Broadly, across the study: Ivuxolimab, which targeted the costimulatory receptor OX40 (CD134), was an agonistic, fully human IgG2 monoclonal antibody. Intravenous ivuxolimab was administered to patients every 2 weeks at six dose levels: 0.01, 0.1, 0.3, 1.5, 3 and 10 mg/kg. Among the roughly 54 dose-escalation patients, some 20 had hepatocellular carcinoma, about 15 melanoma, 9 renal cell carcinoma and 9 head and neck cancer. The dose-escalation cohort was about 87% male with a mean age of about 54 years, ranging from about 20 to 85. Patients were allowed to have had prior anti-PD-1, anti-PD-L1 or anti-CTLA-4 therapy, and around two fifths of the dose-escalation patients had been treated with checkpoint inhibitors. Partial responses occurred in three dose-escalation patients: two with cutaneous melanoma and one with hepatocellular carcinoma. The point of sequencing TCRbeta in the periphery was to test whether ivuxolimab changed TCR sequence diversity and drove clonal T-cell expansion. The paper describes the monotherapy dose-escalation part (N of about 57 patients) of the phase I trial of ivuxolimab. Results and caveats for the whole study, not just this receptor: At doses from 0.1 to 3.0 mg/kg, clonal expansion was seen in both CD4+ and CD8+ blood T cells between baseline and week 6. The antigen specificity of the peripheral T cells that underwent clonal expansion was not determined. Low levels of normalized T-cell clonal expansion were also seen in some patients who did not respond. After ivuxolimab, CD8+ T cells had more expanded clones than CD4+ T cells on average. Partial responders in the 0.1-3.0 mg/kg groups had among the lowest normalized peripheral clonal expansion, especially among CD8+ T cells.

Genomic DNA was isolated from the sorted cells so that the TCRbeta CDR3 region could be sequenced. TCRbeta CDR3 regions were sequenced using the immunoSEQ Assay. The table was pulled from immuneACCESS by TCRdb, which kept in-frame rearrangements only. Such tables lose some clones; where checked, under half of the loss comes from unresolved V genes, and the rest has no known cause. The sample table contains under 45,000 clones; only one count was recorded for nearly 75% of them. The top ten constitute roughly 18% of the sample. Patients with a history of autoimmune disease or receiving systemic immunosuppression were excluded from the trial. Peripheral blood for TCR sequencing was drawn from every dose cohort at baseline, at cycle 4 day 1 and at cycle 7 day 1. Samples were obtained from an open-label, multicenter, first-in-human phase I dose-escalation trial of ivuxolimab. The trial enrolled adults with locally advanced or metastatic head and neck squamous cell, hepatocellular, melanoma or renal cell carcinoma. Before TCR sequencing, CD4+ and CD8+ T cells were separately sorted from peripheral blood.

The material was CD4+ or CD8+ T cells sorted from blood, obtained in a trial of the OX40 agonist ivuxolimab. The rearrangement joined TRBV28 to TRBJ1-1; 9 central nucleotides agree with TRBD1. This clonotype was obtained from an adult with an advanced solid tumor such as melanoma, head and neck, liver or kidney cancer. The CDR3 region has the sequence CASSLTGGAFGEAFF. The DNA sequence follows: TGTGCCAGCAGTTTAACAGGGGGCGCTTTTGGTGAAGCTTTCTTT.